What follows are 14 T cell receptor beta chains derived from one specimen sequenced in a study of blood T cell repertoires in COVID-19. The method was immunoSEQ multiplex PCR; TCRdb's version includes in-frame clones alone and lacks a portion of them. The table has roughly 170,000 clones, 86% seen once; the top ten hold around 21%. Material: peripheral blood. All receptors derive from a man aged 65-85 years with active or convalescent COVID-19.

This chain links TRBV28 with TRBJ1-4; TRBD1 might be the D (5 bases). CDR3 length equals 14 residues. Trimming took 6 bases from V and 2 from J, leaving 10 bases between them. Germline CDR1 MDHEN, CDR2 SYDVKM. The CDR3 is CASSPGGTNEKLFF. The CDR3 region has the DNA TGTGCCAGCAGCCCTGGGGGGACTAATGAAAAACTGTTTTTT.

The chain carries TRBV20-1 and TRBJ2-5; D possibly corresponds to TRBD2 (7 bases). This CDR3 comprises 11 residues. Germline V gives CDR1 DFQATT, CDR2 SNEGSKA (reference sequence). In nucleotides, the CDR3 is TGCAGCGGGGAGGGGGTAGAGACCCAGTACTTC. Translation gives CSGEGVETQYF.

V usage is TRBV28 and J usage is TRBJ1-6, with 9 bases identical to TRBD1. The germline V gene has CDR1 MDHEN and CDR2 SYDVKM. Germline trimming cut 1 base from V and 13 bases from J; bases unmatched to any gene: 14. CDR3 length: 17 residues. The CDR3: CASSLLQWGTGSKPLHF. CDR3 nucleotide sequence: TGTGCCAGCAGTTTATTACAATGGGGGACAGGGTCTAAGCCCCTCCACTTT.

The chain recombines TRBV5-1 with TRBJ2-7; 11 nucleotides align to TRBD2. Trimming took 5 bases from V and 6 from J; bases not matched to a gene: 7. The CDR3 is made up of 14 amino acids. Germline values: CDR1 SGHRS, CDR2 YFSETQ. DNA of the CDR3: TGCGCCAGCAGGAAAACTAGCGGGAGCTTCGAGCAGTACTTC. The encoded protein is CASRKTSGSFEQYF.

The V call is TRBV5-1, the J call TRBJ1-1; 7 positions agree with TRBD1. The germline V gene has CDR1 SGHRS and CDR2 YFSETQ. This CDR3 spans 16 amino acids. V shed 2 bases and J 0 bases; nucleotides not matched to a gene: 7. CDR3 nucleotides: TGCGCCAGCAGCTTAATGCCGGGACAGATGAACACTGAAGCTTTCTTT. This encodes CASSLMPGQMNTEAFF.

The rearrangement uses TRBV2 and TRBJ2-7, with D maybe TRBD1 (5 bases). Trimming removed 0 bases from V and 0 bases from J, with 12 bases in between. The CDR3 has 16 residues. Germline CDR1 is SNHLY and CDR2 is FYNNEI. The CDR3: CASSEAETVSSYEQYF. As DNA, the CDR3 is TGTGCCAGCAGTGAAGCGGAGACAGTAAGCTCCTACGAGCAGTACTTC.

This chain uses TRBV7-2 with TRBJ2-2, with 11 bases fitting TRBD1. J lost 8 bases, V lost 5 bases, and 10 bases had no gene match. The germline CDR1 and CDR2 sequences are SGHTA and FQGNSA. This CDR3 comprises 16 residues. CDR3 residues: CASSPGQGARSGELFF. The CDR3 DNA reads as TGTGCCAGCAGCCCAGGACAGGGGGCGCGGAGTGGGGAGCTGTTTTTT.

The gene calls are TRBV25-1 and TRBJ1-1; D gene unclear. Germline V lookup: CDR1 MGHDK, CDR2 SYGVNS. V lost 6 bases, J lost 1 base, and 9 bases lay in between. The CDR3 is made up of 13 amino acids. Here the CDR3 reads CASSTPGNTEAFF. As DNA, the CDR3 is TGTGCCAGCAGCACCCCGGGGAACACTGAAGCTTTCTTT.

The chain carries TRBV7-6 and TRBJ1-3; 7 bases are shared with TRBD1. Germline V lookup: CDR1 SGHVS, CDR2 FNYEAQ. With 5 bases clipped from V and 2 bases from J, the junction kept 9 bases outside the gene matches. The CDR3 consists of 16 residues. Here the CDR3 DNA reads TGTGCCAGCAGCAGGGGACAGCTTACAGCTGGAAACACCATATATTTT. Amino acids: CASSRGQLTAGNTIYF.

This clone came up once. This chain links TRBV6-1 with TRBJ2-7; D uncertain. CDR3 length equals 14 residues. The germline CDR1 and CDR2 sequences are MNHNS and SASEGT. Trimming removed 6 bases from V and 5 bases from J, with 17 bases in between. CDR3 amino acids: CASRRDSLVNEQYF. As DNA, the CDR3 is TGTGCCAGCAGACGAGATAGCCTAGTCAACGAGCAGTACTTC.

The CDR3 is CASSDQGAYGYTF. The DNA of the CDR3 is TGTGCCAGCAGCGACCAGGGGGCTTATGGCTACACCTTC. The chain combines TRBV9 with TRBJ1-2; 8 nucleotides agree with TRBD1. V gave up 3 bases and J gave up 5 bases; unmatched junction bases: 3. This CDR3 region has 13 residues. CDR1 and CDR2 (germline): SGDLS, YYNGEE.

This clone turned up a few times. J is TRBJ1-5 and V is TRBV21-1; the table's D call TRBD1 went unverified against the DNA. TRBV21-1 is annotated as a pseudogene. This CDR3 spans 15 amino acids. Here the CDR3 reads CASSKLDRGGKPQHF. The CDR3 DNA reads as TGTGCCAGCAGCAAACTCGACAGGGGGGGTAAGCCCCAGCATTTT.

This chain links TRBV3-1 (or the pseudogene TRBV3-2) with TRBJ2-3, with D uncertain. The germline V gene has CDR1 LGHDT and CDR2 YNNKEL (reference sequence). Deletions cut 4 bases from V and 1 base from J, with 6 bases between. This CDR3 region has 13 residues. CDR3 in amino acids: CASSPRGTDTQYF. CDR3 DNA: TGTGCCAGCAGCCCCCGGGGCACAGATACGCAGTATTTT.

The V call is TRBV19, the J call TRBJ2-7; D is undetermined. The CDR3 has 13 amino acids. Germline CDR1 and CDR2: LNHDA and SQIVND (reference sequence). V lost 2 bases to trimming and J lost 0 bases, with 5 bases between them. This chain's CDR3 is CASSILHSYEQYF. The CDR3 DNA reads as TGTGCCAGTAGTATATTACACTCCTACGAGCAGTACTTC.